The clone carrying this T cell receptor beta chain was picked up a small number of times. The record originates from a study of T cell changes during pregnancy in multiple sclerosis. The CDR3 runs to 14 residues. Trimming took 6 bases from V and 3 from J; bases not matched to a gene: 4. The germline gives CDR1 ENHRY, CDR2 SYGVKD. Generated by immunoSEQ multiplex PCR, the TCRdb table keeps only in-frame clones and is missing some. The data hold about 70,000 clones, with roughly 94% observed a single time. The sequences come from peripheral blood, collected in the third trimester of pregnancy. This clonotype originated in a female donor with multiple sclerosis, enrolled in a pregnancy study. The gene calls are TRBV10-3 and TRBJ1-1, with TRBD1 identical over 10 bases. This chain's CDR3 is CAISDGQGDTEAFF. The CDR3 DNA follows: TGTGCCATCAGCGATGGACAGGGGGACACTGAAGCTTTCTTT.